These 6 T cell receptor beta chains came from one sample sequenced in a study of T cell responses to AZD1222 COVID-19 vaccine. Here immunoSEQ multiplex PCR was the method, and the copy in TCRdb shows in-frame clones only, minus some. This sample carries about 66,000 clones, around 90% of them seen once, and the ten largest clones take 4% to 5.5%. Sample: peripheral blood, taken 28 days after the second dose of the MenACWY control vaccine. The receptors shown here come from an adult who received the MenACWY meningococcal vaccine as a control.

CDR3 DNA: TGCGCCAGCAGCTTGGGAACAGGGGGCTCCTACAATGAGCAGTTCTTC. Translating gives CASSLGTGGSYNEQFF. The chain is built from TRBV5-1 and TRBJ2-1; 8 nucleotides match TRBD1. V was pared by 0 bases and J by 0 bases, with 2 bases of the junction left unmatched. The CDR3 covers 16 residues. Germline V CDR1 and CDR2: SGHRS, YFSETQ.

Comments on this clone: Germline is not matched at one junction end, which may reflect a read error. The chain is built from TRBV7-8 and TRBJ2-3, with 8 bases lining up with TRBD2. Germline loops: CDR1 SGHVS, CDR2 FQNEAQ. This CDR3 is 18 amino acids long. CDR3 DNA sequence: TGTGCCAGCAGCCTAGCCCAACGTAACGGGGGGGCCGTGTATACGCAGTATTTT. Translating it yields CASSLAQRNGGAVYTQYF.

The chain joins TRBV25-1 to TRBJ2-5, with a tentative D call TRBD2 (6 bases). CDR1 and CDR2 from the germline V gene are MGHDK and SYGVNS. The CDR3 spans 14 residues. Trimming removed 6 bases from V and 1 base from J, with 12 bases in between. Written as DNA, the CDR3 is TGTGCCAGCAGCGCAACCGGGGGCCAAGAGACCCAGTACTTC. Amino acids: CASSATGGQETQYF.

The CDR3 is CASSEEGLPAPYEQYF. DNA for the CDR3: TGTGCCAGCAGTGAAGAGGGGCTCCCCGCCCCCTACGAGCAGTACTTC. The chain combines TRBV2 with TRBJ2-7; D might be TRBD1 (5 bases). The CDR3 extends over 16 amino acids. Germline V gene lookup returns CDR1 SNHLY and CDR2 FYNNEI. The V end lost 1 base, the J end lost 2 bases, and 15 bases lay between the germline ends.

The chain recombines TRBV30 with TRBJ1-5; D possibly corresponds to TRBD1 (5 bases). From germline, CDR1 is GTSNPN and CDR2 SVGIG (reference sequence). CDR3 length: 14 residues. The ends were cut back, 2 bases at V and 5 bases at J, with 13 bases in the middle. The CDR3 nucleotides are TGTGCCTGGAGTCCACGCAGGGTCGATCAGCCCCAGCATTTT. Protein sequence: CAWSPRRVDQPQHF.

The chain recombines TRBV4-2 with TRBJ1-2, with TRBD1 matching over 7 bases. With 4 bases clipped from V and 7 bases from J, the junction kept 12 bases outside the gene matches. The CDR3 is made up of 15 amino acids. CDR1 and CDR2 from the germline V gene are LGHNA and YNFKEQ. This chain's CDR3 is CASSPLGQGDGGYTF. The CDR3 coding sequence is TGTGCCAGCAGCCCCCTCGGGCAGGGGGACGGTGGCTACACCTTC.